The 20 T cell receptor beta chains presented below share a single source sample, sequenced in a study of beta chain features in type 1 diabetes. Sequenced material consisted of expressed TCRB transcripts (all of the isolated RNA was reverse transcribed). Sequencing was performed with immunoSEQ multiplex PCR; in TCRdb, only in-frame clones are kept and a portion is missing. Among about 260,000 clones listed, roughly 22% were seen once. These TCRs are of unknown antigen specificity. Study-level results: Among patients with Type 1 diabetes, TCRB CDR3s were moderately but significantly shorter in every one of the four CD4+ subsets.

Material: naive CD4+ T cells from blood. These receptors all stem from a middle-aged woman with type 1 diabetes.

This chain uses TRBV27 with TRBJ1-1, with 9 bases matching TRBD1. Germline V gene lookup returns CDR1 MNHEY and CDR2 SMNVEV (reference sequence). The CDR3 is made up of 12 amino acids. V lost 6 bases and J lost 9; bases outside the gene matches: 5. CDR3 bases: TGTGCCAGCAGCCCCGGGACAGGGAAAGCTTTCTTT. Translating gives CASSPGTGKAFF.

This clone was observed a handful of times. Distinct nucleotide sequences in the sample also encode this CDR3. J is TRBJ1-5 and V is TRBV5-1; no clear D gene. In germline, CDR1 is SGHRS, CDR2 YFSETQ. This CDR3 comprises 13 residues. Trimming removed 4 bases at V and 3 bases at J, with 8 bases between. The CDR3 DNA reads TGCGCCAGCAGCGAGGGCGCCAATCAGCCCCAGCATTTT. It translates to CASSEGANQPQHF. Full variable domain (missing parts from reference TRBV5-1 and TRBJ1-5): KAGVTQTPRYLIKTRGQQVTLSCSPISGHRSVSWYQQTPGQGLQFLFEYFSETQRNKGNFPGRFSGRQFSNSRSEMNVSTLELGDSALYLCASSEGANQPQHFGDGTRLSIL.

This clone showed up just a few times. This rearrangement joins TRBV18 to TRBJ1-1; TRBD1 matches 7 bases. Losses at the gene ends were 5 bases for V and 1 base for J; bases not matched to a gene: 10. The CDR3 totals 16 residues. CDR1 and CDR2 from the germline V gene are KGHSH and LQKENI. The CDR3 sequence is CASSALVRQGNTEAFF. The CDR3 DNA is TGTGCCAGCTCAGCTCTAGTAAGACAGGGGAACACTGAAGCTTTCTTT.

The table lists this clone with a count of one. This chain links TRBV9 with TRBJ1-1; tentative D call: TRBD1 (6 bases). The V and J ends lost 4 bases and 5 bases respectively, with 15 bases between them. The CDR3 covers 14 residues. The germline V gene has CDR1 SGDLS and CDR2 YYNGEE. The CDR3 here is CASSRQVIQTEAFF. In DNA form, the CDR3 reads TGTGCCAGCAGCCGACAGGTTATTCAGACTGAAGCTTTCTTT.

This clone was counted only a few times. CDR3 bases: TGTGCCAGCAGTTTACAGGGAGGTTCTGGGGCCAACGTCCTGACTTTC. Translated: CASSLQGGSGANVLTF. This chain connects TRBV27 to TRBJ2-6; TRBD2 might be the D (6 bases). V was shortened by 2 bases and J by 1 base, with 9 bases between the two germline ends. CDR1 and CDR2 from the germline V gene are MNHEY and SMNVEV (reference sequence). There are 16 residues in the CDR3.

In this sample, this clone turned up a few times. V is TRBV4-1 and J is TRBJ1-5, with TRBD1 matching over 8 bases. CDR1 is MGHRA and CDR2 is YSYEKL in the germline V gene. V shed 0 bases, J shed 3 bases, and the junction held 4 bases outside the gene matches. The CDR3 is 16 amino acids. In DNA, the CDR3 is TGCGCCAGCAGCCAAGATGGGACAGGCGACAATCAGCCCCAGCATTTT. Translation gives CASSQDGTGDNQPQHF.

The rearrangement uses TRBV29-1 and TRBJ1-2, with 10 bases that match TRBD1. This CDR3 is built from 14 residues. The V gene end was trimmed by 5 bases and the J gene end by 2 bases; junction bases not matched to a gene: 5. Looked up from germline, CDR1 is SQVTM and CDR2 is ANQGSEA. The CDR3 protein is CSVRPGQGNYGYTF. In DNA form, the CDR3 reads TGCAGCGTTCGTCCGGGACAGGGGAACTATGGCTACACCTTC.

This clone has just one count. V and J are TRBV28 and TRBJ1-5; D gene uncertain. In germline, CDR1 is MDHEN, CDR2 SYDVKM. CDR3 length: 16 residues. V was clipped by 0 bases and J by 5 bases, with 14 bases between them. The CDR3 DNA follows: TGTGCCAGCAGTTTATGGCCAGGCATACCCCATCAGCCCCAGCATTTT. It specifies CASSLWPGIPHQPQHF.

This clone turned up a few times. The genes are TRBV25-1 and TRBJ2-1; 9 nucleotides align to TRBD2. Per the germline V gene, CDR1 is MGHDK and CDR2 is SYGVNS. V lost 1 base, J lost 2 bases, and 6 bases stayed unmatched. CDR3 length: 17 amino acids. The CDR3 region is CASSESGRGRAYNEQFF. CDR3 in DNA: TGTGCCAGCAGTGAATCAGGTCGCGGGAGGGCCTACAATGAGCAGTTCTTC.

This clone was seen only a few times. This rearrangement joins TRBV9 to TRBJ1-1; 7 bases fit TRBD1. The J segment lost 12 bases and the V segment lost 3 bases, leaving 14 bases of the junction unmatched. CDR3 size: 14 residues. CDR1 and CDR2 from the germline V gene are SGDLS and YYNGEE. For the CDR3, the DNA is TGTGCCAGCAGCGCGAAAGCCGGGACAGACAAATCTTTCTTT. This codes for CASSAKAGTDKSFF.

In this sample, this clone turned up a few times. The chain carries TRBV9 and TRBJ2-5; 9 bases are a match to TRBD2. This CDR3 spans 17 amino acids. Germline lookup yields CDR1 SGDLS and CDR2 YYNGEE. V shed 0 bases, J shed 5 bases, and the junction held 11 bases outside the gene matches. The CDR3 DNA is TGTGCCAGCAGCGTAGGTTCTAGCGGGGCGAGTTTGGAGACCCAGTACTTC. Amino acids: CASSVGSSGASLETQYF. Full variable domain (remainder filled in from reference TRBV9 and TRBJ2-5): DSGVTQTPKHLITATGQRVTLRCSPRSGDLSVYWYQQSLDQGLQFLIQYYNGEERAKGNILERFSAQQFPDLHSELNLSSLELGDSALYFCASSVGSSGASLETQYFGPGTRLLVL.

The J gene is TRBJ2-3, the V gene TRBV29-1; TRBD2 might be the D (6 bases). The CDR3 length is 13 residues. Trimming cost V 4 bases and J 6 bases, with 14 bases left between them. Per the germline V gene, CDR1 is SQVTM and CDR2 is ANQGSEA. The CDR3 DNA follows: TGCAGCGTTGGTCGGGGGTTGGCGGATACGCAGTATTTT. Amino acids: CSVGRGLADTQYF.

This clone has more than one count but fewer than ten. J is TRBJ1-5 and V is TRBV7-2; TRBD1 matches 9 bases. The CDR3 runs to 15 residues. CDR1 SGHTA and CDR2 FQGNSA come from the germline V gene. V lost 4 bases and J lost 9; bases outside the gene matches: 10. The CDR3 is CASSSLPGQGTPQHF. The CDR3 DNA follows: TGTGCCAGCAGCTCTCTTCCGGGACAGGGTACGCCCCAGCATTTT.

In DNA, the CDR3 is TGTGCCTGGAGTGTAAACCTATTTCCCGGGGAGCTGTTTTTT. This translates into CAWSVNLFPGELFF. This rearrangement joins TRBV30 to TRBJ2-2; no reliable D call. The CDR3 contains 14 residues. Germline V gene data show CDR1 as GTSNPN and CDR2 as SVGIG (reference sequence). The V gene lost 0 bases and the J gene lost 6 bases, with 11 bases spanning the gap.

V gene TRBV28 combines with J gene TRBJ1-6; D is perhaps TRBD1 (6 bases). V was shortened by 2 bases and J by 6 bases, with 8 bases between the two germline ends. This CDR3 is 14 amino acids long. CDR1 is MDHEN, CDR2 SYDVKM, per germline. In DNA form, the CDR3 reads TGTGCCAGCAGTTTACCAGGGGTTAATTCACCCCTCCACTTT. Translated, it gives CASSLPGVNSPLHF.

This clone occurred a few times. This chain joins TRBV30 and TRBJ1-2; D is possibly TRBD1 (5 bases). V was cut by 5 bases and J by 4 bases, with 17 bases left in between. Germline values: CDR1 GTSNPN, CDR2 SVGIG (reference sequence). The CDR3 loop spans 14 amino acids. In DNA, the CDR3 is TGTGCCTGGGGCCCCGCAGGGATGCTCTATGGCTACACCTTC. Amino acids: CAWGPAGMLYGYTF.

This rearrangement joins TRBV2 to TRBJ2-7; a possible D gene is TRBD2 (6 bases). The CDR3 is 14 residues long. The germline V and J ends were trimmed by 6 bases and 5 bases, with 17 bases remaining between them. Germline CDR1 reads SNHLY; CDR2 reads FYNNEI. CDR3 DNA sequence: TGTGCCAGCAGCCGGGACTTAGGAGTCCACGAGCAGTACTTC. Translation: CASSRDLGVHEQYF.

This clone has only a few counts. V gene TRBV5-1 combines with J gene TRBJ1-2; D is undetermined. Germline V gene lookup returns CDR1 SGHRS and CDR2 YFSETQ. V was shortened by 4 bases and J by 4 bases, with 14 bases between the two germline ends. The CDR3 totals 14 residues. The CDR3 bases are TGCGCCAGCAGCCCAACCGGGGATCTCTATGGCTACACCTTC. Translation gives CASSPTGDLYGYTF.

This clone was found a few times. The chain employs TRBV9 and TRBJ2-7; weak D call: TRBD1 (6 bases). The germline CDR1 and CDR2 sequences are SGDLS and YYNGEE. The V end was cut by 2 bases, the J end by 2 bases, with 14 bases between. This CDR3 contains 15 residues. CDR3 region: CASSVYRDATYEQYF. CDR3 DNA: TGTGCCAGCAGCGTCTACAGGGATGCCACCTACGAGCAGTACTTC.

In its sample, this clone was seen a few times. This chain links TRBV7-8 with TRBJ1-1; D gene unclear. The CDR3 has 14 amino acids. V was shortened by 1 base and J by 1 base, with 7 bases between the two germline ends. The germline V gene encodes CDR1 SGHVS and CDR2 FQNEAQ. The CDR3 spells CASSLVGGNTEAFF. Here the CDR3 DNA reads TGTGCCAGCAGCTTAGTGGGAGGGAACACTGAAGCTTTCTTT. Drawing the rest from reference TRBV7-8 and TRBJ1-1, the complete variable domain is GAGVSQSPRYKVAKRGQDVALRCDPISGHVSLFWYQQALGQGPEFLTYFQNEAQLDKSGLPSDRFFAERPEGSVSTLKIQRTQQEDSAVYLCASSLVGGNTEAFFGQGTRLTVV.